This T cell receptor beta chain was documented in a study of blood T cell repertoires in COVID-19. Study in general: Material from acute and convalescent COVID-19 was sourced from the United States, Italy and Spain. PBMCs, B-cell-depleted T cells, or T cells provided the cDNA or gDNA that made up the material.

The table came from immunoSEQ multiplex PCR; TCRdb's copy has only in-frame clones and leaves some out. Here the sample spans about 210,000 clones, around 82% being singletons. Germline CDR1 and CDR2: MDHEN and SYDVKM. Trimming removed 5 bases from V and 0 bases from J; junction bases left unmatched: 16. This CDR3 region has 20 residues. This rearrangement joins TRBV28 to TRBJ2-1; 10 bases fit TRBD2. The source of this sequence is a woman aged 35 to 49 with active or convalescent COVID-19. The material sequenced was peripheral blood. Here the CDR3 DNA reads TGTGCCAGCAGTCCCACTCCGGGGGGGGCTAGCGGGAGCTCCTACAATGAGCAGTTCTTC. Translated, it gives CASSPTPGGASGSSYNEQFF.